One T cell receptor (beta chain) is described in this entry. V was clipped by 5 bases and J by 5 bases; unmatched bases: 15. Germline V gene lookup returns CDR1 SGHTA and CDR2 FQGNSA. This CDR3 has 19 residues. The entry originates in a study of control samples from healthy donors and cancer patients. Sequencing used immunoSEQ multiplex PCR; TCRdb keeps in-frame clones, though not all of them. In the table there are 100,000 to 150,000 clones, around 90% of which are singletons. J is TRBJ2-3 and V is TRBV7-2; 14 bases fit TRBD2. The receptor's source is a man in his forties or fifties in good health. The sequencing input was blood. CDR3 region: CASSAGLAGGLGVRDTQYF. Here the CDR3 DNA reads TGTGCCAGCAGCGCTGGACTAGCGGGGGGACTTGGGGTGAGAGATACGCAGTATTTT.